Presented here are 10 T cell receptor beta chains from one specimen sequenced in a study of blood T cell repertoires in COVID-19. Generated by immunoSEQ multiplex PCR, the TCRdb table keeps only in-frame clones and is missing some. Among about 42,000 clones listed, 60% to 80% were seen once. The sequencing sample was made of peripheral blood. The receptors originated from a woman in her 70s with acute or convalescent COVID-19.

The rearrangement links TRBV10-1 to TRBJ1-1; 7 nucleotides align to TRBD1. The CDR3 length is 14 residues. Trimming took 3 bases from V and 4 from J; bases not matched to a gene: 5. CDR1 WNHNN and CDR2 SYGVQD come from the germline V gene (reference sequence). The chain's CDR3 is CASSENDRVTEAFF. For the CDR3, the DNA is TGCGCCAGCAGTGAAAATGACAGGGTCACTGAAGCTTTCTTT.

The V and J genes are TRBV27 and TRBJ1-6, with 7 bases lining up with TRBD1. Germline values: CDR1 MNHEY, CDR2 SMNVEV (reference sequence). This CDR3 contains 14 residues. J lost 6 bases, V lost 3 bases, and 2 bases had no gene match. CDR3 amino acids: CASSFAGGNSPLHF. CDR3 coding DNA: TGTGCCAGCAGTTTTGCAGGGGGTAATTCACCCCTCCACTTT.

This chain uses TRBV18 with TRBJ2-7; no clear D. The CDR3 extends over 13 amino acids. Germline V CDR1 and CDR2: KGHSH, LQKENI. The V end lost 2 bases, the J end lost 6 bases, and 11 bases lay between the germline ends. The CDR3 nucleotides are TGTGCCAGCTCACCAGCCCGAACAGCCGAGCAGTACTTC. Translating gives CASSPARTAEQYF.

This sequence joins TRBV5-4 and TRBJ1-6; D is uncertain. The ends were cut back, 4 bases at V and 6 bases at J, with 17 bases in the middle. Germline-derived CDR1 and CDR2 are SGHNT and YYREEE (reference sequence). The CDR3 totals 16 residues. The CDR3 here is CASSLSGRAGNSPLHF. The CDR3, as DNA: TGTGCCAGCAGCCTTAGTGGGAGGGCGGGTAATTCACCCCTCCACTTT.

The chain couples TRBV29-1 to TRBJ1-4; D is perhaps TRBD1 (5 bases). The CDR3 covers 14 residues. CDR1 SQVTM and CDR2 ANQGSEA come from the germline V gene. Trimming shortened V by 5 bases and J by 0 bases, and 10 bases separated the two germline ends. CDR3 loop: CSVSDRPTNEKLFF. The CDR3, as DNA: TGCAGCGTTTCCGACAGACCAACTAATGAAAAACTGTTTTTT.

This clone turned up a few times. The chain couples TRBV11-2 to TRBJ2-1, with 7 bases matching TRBD2. Unmatched junction bases numbered 3, after V lost 2 bases and J lost 5 bases. The CDR3 has 14 amino acids. CDR1 is SGHAT, CDR2 FQNNGV, per germline. CDR3 bases: TGTGCCAGCAGCTTAAGCGGGATAAACAATGAGCAGTTCTTC. This gives the protein CASSLSGINNEQFF.

The rearrangement links TRBV28 to TRBJ1-5; no clear D gene. V was pared by 6 bases and J by 1 base, with 25 bases between. Germline V lookup: CDR1 MDHEN, CDR2 SYDVKM. This CDR3 is 19 amino acids long. In DNA form, the CDR3 reads TGTGCCAGCAGCCCCTCGAGGAGCATTTATAATCCAAGCAATCAGCCCCAGCATTTT. Amino acid sequence: CASSPSRSIYNPSNQPQHF.

CDR3: CASSNYLSVETQYF. CDR3 sequence (DNA): TGTGCCAGCAGCAACTACCTTTCTGTAGAGACCCAGTACTTC. The chain combines TRBV5-8 with TRBJ2-5, with unresolved D. The CDR3 covers 14 residues. Germline lookup yields CDR1 SGHTS and CDR2 YDEGEE. The V end was cut by 4 bases, the J end by 4 bases, with 14 bases between.

This rearrangement joins TRBV4-3 to TRBJ1-2, with TRBD1 identical over 7 bases. CDR3 length equals 16 residues. Per the germline V gene, CDR1 is LGHNA and CDR2 is YSLEER. With 4 bases clipped from V and 4 bases from J, the junction kept 12 bases outside the gene matches. Here the CDR3 reads CASSRRTGGQPYGYTF. CDR3 in DNA: TGCGCCAGCAGCCGGAGGACAGGCGGCCAACCCTATGGCTACACCTTC.

V is TRBV24-1 and J is TRBJ1-4, with D perhaps TRBD1 (5 bases). The germline V and J ends were trimmed by 5 bases and 5 bases, with 8 bases remaining between them. The germline gives CDR1 KGHDR, CDR2 SFDVKD. The CDR3 extends over 13 amino acids. CDR3 sequence (DNA): TGTGCCACCAGTGGACAGCACAATGAAAAACTGTTTTTT. The encoded protein is CATSGQHNEKLFF.